This T cell receptor (beta chain) was recovered during a study of OX40 agonist ivuxolimab in advanced cancers. Background on the study: The eligibility criteria allowed prior anti-PD-1, anti-PD-L1 or anti-CTLA-4 therapy, and 30% to 40% had some.

Sampling times: baseline, cycle 4 day 1, cycle 7 day 1. CDR3 length: 17 residues. Trimming took 4 bases from V and 0 from J, leaving 16 bases between them. The germline gives CDR1 SNHLY, CDR2 FYNNEI. The protocol was immunoSEQ multiplex PCR, while the TCRdb copy is restricted to in-frame clones and leaves out a portion. The table records about 69,000 clones, around 80% of them present only once. V usage is TRBV2 and J usage is TRBJ2-1; D is undetermined. The sequencing used CD4+ or CD8+ T cells sorted from blood, collected in a trial of the OX40 agonist ivuxolimab. The receptor's source is an adult with an advanced solid tumor such as melanoma, head and neck, liver or kidney cancer. The CDR3 region has the DNA TGTGCCAGCAGTGGTGGGGTAGACGGGCTCTCCTACAATGAGCAGTTCTTC. It codes for CASSGGVDGLSYNEQFF.